Detailed here is one T cell receptor beta chain. Germline V gene lookup returns CDR1 SEHNR and CDR2 FQNEAQ (reference sequence). Germline trimming cut 2 bases from V and 13 bases from J; bases unmatched to any gene: 8. This CDR3 comprises 13 residues. These data are taken from a study of blood T cell repertoires in COVID-19. About the research overall: Sites across the United States, Italy and Spain contributed samples from acute and convalescent COVID-19. PBMCs, B-cell-depleted T cells, or T cells were the source of the cDNA or gDNA that made up the material.

In the original processing: The assay estimated nucleated cells by amplifying reference gene primers. Sequenced by immunoSEQ multiplex PCR; TCRdb stores in-frame clones only, minus some. V, J and clone size were drawn from that table, and D and trimming were deduced from the DNA. This sample yields around 200,000 clones, of which about 86% are seen a single time; 20% belongs to the top ten. The chain couples TRBV7-9 to TRBJ2-3, with 8 bases identical to TRBD1. The sample was peripheral blood. This clonotype was sampled from a man aged 65 to 79 with active or convalescent COVID-19. CDR3 sequence: CASSLTRTGQKYF. The CDR3 DNA reads as TGTGCCAGCAGCTTAACTCGGACAGGGCAGAAGTATTTT.